The T cell receptor beta chain under discussion was sequenced for a study of Graves' ophthalmopathy and Graves' hyperthyroidism. Concerning this clonotype itself: The target antigen is unknown.

Study-level findings and limits: Ophthalmopathy cases were distinguished from stable hyperthyroidism by a 13-signature model, reaching roughly 90% sensitivity and over 80% specificity.

Amplifying from RNA transcripts, the study obtained TCR beta CDR3 regions. Investigators did first-round RT-PCR with HTBI primers, then second-round multiplex PCR. TCRdb reanalysed the multiplex PCR reads using MiXCR and keeps one entry per CDR3 protein. Of around 670,000 distinct CDR3 sequences listed, about 44% are singletons. Patients with other autoimmune diseases, uncontrolled infections, pregnancy or lactation were excluded. Diagnoses were established from clinical symptoms, serum thyroxine, TRAb, thyroid ultrasound and orbital computed tomography. Looked up from germline, CDR1 is MNHEY and CDR2 is SVGAGI. Trimming removed 2 bases at V and 8 bases at J, with 16 bases between. The CDR3 has 16 residues.

The chain uses TRBV6-5 and TRBJ1-6, with D perhaps TRBD1 (5 bases). The specimen sequenced was peripheral blood. The source is an adult man with Graves' ophthalmopathy. CDR3 sequence reads: CASSYDSRQIDSPLHF. CDR3 DNA sequence: TGTGCCAGCAGTTACGACTCGAGACAGATCGATTCACCCCTCCACTTT.